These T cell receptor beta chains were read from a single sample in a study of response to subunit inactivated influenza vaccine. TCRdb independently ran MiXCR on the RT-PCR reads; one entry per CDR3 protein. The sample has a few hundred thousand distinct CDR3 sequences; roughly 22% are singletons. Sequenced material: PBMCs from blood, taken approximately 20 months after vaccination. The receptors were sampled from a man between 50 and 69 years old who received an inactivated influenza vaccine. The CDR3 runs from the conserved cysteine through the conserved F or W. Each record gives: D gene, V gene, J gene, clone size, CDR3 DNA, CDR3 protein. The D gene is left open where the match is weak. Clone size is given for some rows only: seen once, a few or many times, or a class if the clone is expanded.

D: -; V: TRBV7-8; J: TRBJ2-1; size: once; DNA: TGTGCCAGCAGCTTACTAGTCAGGGTGGTCAACAATGAGCAGTTCTTC; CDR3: CASSLLVRVVNNEQFF
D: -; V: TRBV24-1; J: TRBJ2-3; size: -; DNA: TGTGCCACCACCGACCGGGAAACGCAGTATTTT; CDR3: CATTDRETQYF
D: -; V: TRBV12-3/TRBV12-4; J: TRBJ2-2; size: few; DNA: TGTGCCAGCACCTTTGGTACTTTGAAGACAGAGAACACCGGGGAGCTGTTTTTT; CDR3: CASTFGTLKTENTGELFF
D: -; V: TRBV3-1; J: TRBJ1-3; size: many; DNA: TGTGCCAGCAGCCAAGCCGGGCTGCACGGAAACACCATATATTTT; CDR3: CASSQAGLHGNTIYF
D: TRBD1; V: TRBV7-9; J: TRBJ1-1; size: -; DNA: TGTGCCAGCAGTATTCAGGGGGTCTTAATGAACACTGAAGCTTTCTTT; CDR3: CASSIQGVLMNTEAFF
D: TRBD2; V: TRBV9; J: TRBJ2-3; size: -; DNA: TGTGCCAGCAGCATCGGACTAGCGGGTGGACACACAGATACGCAGTATTTT; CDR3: CASSIGLAGGHTDTQYF
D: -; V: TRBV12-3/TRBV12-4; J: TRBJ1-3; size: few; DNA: TGTGCCAGCAGTTTGCGAAACACCATATATTTT; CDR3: CASSLRNTIYF
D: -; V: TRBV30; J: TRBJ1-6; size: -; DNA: TGTGCCTGGAGCAAACGGGGCTATAATTCACCCCTCCACTTT; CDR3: CAWSKRGYNSPLHF
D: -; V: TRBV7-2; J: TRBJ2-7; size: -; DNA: TGTGCCAGCAGCTCGGACGCGTTCGGCGGGGAATACTTC; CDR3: CASSSDAFGGEYF
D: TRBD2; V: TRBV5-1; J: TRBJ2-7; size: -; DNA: TGCGCCAGCACCCCGTCTGGCGGGAGAACCTACGAGCAGTACTTC; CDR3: CASTPSGGRTYEQYF
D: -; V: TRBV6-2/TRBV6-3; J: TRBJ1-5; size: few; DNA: TGTGCCAGCAGTCTCGCTTCGGGTATACCTGGCAATCAGCCCCAGCATTTT; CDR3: CASSLASGIPGNQPQHF
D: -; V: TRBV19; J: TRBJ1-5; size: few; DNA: TGTGCCAGTAGCCTGAGGACTTTTCGTAGCAATCAGCCCCAGCATTTT; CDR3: CASSLRTFRSNQPQHF
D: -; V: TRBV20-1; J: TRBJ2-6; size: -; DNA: TGCAGTGCTCGAGGGCGGTCTGGGGCCAACGTCCTGACTTTC; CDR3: CSARGRSGANVLTF
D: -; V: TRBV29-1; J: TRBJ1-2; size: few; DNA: TGCAGCGTTGACATCCGGGACAAGGATAACTATGGCTACACCTTC; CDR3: CSVDIRDKDNYGYTF
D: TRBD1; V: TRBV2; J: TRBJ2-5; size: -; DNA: TGTGCCAGCGACTGGGACAGGGGAGAGACCCAGTACTTC; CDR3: CASDWDRGETQYF
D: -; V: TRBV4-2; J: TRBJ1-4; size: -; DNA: TGTGCCAGCAGCCAGGCGGGGACGGGGGAAAAACTGTTTTTT; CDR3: CASSQAGTGEKLFF
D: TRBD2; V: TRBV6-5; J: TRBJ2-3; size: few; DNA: TGTGCCAGCAGCCCCTGGACTAGCCGCGGCACAGATACGCAGTATTTT; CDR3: CASSPWTSRGTDTQYF
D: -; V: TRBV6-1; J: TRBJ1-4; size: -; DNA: TGTGCCAGCACCCAGGGTTTAACTAATGAAAAACTGTTTTTT; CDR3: CASTQGLTNEKLFF
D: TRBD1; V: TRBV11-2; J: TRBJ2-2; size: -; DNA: TGTGCCAGCAGGGGGCCGAGGACAGGATATAGCACCGGGGAGCTGTTTTTT; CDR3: CASRGPRTGYSTGELFF
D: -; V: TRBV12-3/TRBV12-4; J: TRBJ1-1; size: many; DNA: TGTGCCAGCAGTTTAAGTTTGACAGCCCAAGGCCCCACAACTTTT; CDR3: CASSLSLTAQGPTTF
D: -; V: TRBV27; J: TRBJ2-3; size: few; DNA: TGTGCCAGCAGTCCACGGGCGAATACGCAGTATTTT; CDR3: CASSPRANTQYF
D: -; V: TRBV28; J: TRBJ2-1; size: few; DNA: TGTGCCAGCACCCGGGACACCACTATTCGTCTCTCCTACAATGAGCAGTTCTTC; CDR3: CASTRDTTIRLSYNEQFF
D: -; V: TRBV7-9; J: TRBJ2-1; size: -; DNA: TGTGCCAGCAGCCCCCCGGCGGGATACGCCCGATTCAATGAGCAGTTCTTC; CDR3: CASSPPAGYARFNEQFF
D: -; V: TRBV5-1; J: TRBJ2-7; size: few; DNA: TGCGCCAGCAGCTTGATGGACAGATCCTACGAGCAGTACTTC; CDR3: CASSLMDRSYEQYF
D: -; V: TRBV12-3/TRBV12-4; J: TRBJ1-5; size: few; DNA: TGTGCCAGCAGTTTGACAGTGAACAATCAGCCCCAGCATTTT; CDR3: CASSLTVNNQPQHF